A selection of T cell receptor beta chains follows, all from one sample in a study of blood T cell repertoires in COVID-19. Repertoires were generated with immunoSEQ multiplex PCR, while TCRdb's copy carries only in-frame clones and drops some. The data show some 150,000 clones, roughly 78% seen once. The sequencing sample was made of peripheral blood. The receptors here all came from an elderly man with acute or convalescent COVID-19. Both conserved end residues are part of each CDR3. The D gene is left open where the match is weak. Some rows have no size entry. The others give once, few or many, or a class for an expanded clone.

size	D	V	CDR3
-	-	TRBV13	CASSSTGPGREQYF
-	TRBD1	TRBV19	CASSKEHPGQGPKNIQYF
-	TRBD2	TRBV7-9	CASSWGGAGGRDTQYF
-	-	TRBV28	CASSYSSGGLGGYTF
-	-	TRBV29-1	CSVEDSANEKLFF
many	-	TRBV2	CASSGLAWANEQFF
-	-	TRBV9	CASSVDGTNYGYTF
-	-	TRBV7-2	CASSLGQGRGANVLTF
-	TRBD1	TRBV3-1/TRBV3-2	CASSQQTGAYGYTF
-	-	TRBV9	CASSADSSTGYTF
-	-	TRBV7-8	CASSLSSTSNTEAFF